These T cell receptor beta chains were read from a single sample in a study of beta chain features in type 1 diabetes. Some clones are missing from TCRdb's copy, which holds only in-frame ones; the method was immunoSEQ multiplex PCR. This sample carries about 160,000 clones, 63% of them seen once, and the ten largest clones take roughly 0.095%. The source material was naive CD4+ T cells from blood. Receptors originate from a man aged 25-40 years with type 1 diabetes. Each CDR3 is given with its conserved first and last residue. Fields, in order: V gene, clone size, D gene, J gene, CDR3 DNA, CDR3 protein. The D gene is left open where the match is weak. Clone size, where shown, is once, few, many, or a class for clones that have expanded.

V gene: TRBV7-2; clone size: few; D gene: NA; J gene: TRBJ2-2; CDR3 DNA: TGTGCCAGCAGCTCCCTCGGGAGTAACACCGGGGAGCTGTTTTTT; CDR3 protein: CASSSLGSNTGELFF
V gene: TRBV6-5; clone size: NA; D gene: NA; J gene: TRBJ1-2; CDR3 DNA: TGTGCCAGCAGTTACTCGAACGCGGGAATCTATGGCTACACCTTC; CDR3 protein: CASSYSNAGIYGYTF
V gene: TRBV15; clone size: NA; D gene: TRBD1; J gene: TRBJ2-7; CDR3 DNA: TGTGCCACCAGCAGGCCTGGACAGGGGTACTACGAGCAGTACTTC; CDR3 protein: CATSRPGQGYYEQYF
V gene: TRBV27; clone size: NA; D gene: NA; J gene: TRBJ2-6; CDR3 DNA: TGTGCCAGCAGTTTCGGTAGCTCTGGGGCCAACGTCCTGACTTTC; CDR3 protein: CASSFGSSGANVLTF
V gene: TRBV30; clone size: few; D gene: TRBD2; J gene: TRBJ2-5; CDR3 DNA: TGTGCCTGGAGTGTACAACTAGCGGGGCAGGAGACCCAGTACTTC; CDR3 protein: CAWSVQLAGQETQYF
V gene: TRBV30; clone size: few; D gene: NA; J gene: TRBJ1-5; CDR3 DNA: TGTGCCTGGAGTTTAGTCGGAGAGGGCAATCAGCCCCAGCATTTT; CDR3 protein: CAWSLVGEGNQPQHF
V gene: TRBV30; clone size: once; D gene: NA; J gene: TRBJ2-1; CDR3 DNA: TGTGCCTGGAGCGCTGGGGCAGTTGAGCAGTTCTTC; CDR3 protein: CAWSAGAVEQFF
V gene: TRBV7-2; clone size: few; D gene: NA; J gene: TRBJ1-6; CDR3 DNA: TGTGCCAGCAGCTTAGCGCAATCACCCCTCCACTTT; CDR3 protein: CASSLAQSPLHF
V gene: TRBV29-1; clone size: NA; D gene: NA; J gene: TRBJ2-7; CDR3 DNA: TGCAGCGTTGGAGGGGAGTCCTACGAGCAGTACTTC; CDR3 protein: CSVGGESYEQYF
V gene: TRBV11-2; clone size: NA; D gene: NA; J gene: TRBJ2-5; CDR3 DNA: TGTGCCAGCAGCTTCATCGTTGAGACCCAGTACTTC; CDR3 protein: CASSFIVETQYF
V gene: TRBV29-1; clone size: few; D gene: NA; J gene: TRBJ1-4; CDR3 DNA: TGCAGCGTTGAAGATATCGGATCTGAGGACGAAAAACTGTTTTTT; CDR3 protein: CSVEDIGSEDEKLFF
V gene: TRBV7-9; clone size: NA; D gene: TRBD1; J gene: TRBJ2-3; CDR3 DNA: TGTGCCAGCAGCTTAGCATTTCTCGGACAGGGACGGGAAAGGGCGCAGTATTTT; CDR3 protein: CASSLAFLGQGRERAQYF
V gene: TRBV20-1; clone size: NA; D gene: NA; J gene: TRBJ1-2; CDR3 DNA: TGCAGTGCTAGTTATAACTATGGCTACACCTTC; CDR3 protein: CSASYNYGYTF
V gene: TRBV14; clone size: NA; D gene: NA; J gene: TRBJ2-7; CDR3 DNA: TGTGCCAGCAGCCAAGGACAGTACTACGAGCAGTACTTC; CDR3 protein: CASSQGQYYEQYF
V gene: TRBV29-1; clone size: NA; D gene: TRBD1; J gene: TRBJ1-2; CDR3 DNA: TGCAGCGTGGGGACAGGGGAGTATGGCTACACCTTC; CDR3 protein: CSVGTGEYGYTF
V gene: TRBV7-8; clone size: NA; D gene: TRBD1; J gene: TRBJ2-7; CDR3 DNA: TGTGCCAGCACCCCGACAGGGTTCCCCTACGAGCAGTACTTC; CDR3 protein: CASTPTGFPYEQYF
V gene: TRBV7-2; clone size: once; D gene: NA; J gene: TRBJ2-4; CDR3 DNA: TGTGCCAGCAGCTTAGCTATACCCCTCGCGGACATTCAGTACTTC; CDR3 protein: CASSLAIPLADIQYF
V gene: TRBV7-9; clone size: few; D gene: NA; J gene: TRBJ2-3; CDR3 DNA: TGTGCCAGCAGCTTAGGCGGTTGGACACCTGCGGCAGATACGCAGTATTTT; CDR3 protein: CASSLGGWTPAADTQYF
V gene: TRBV30; clone size: once; D gene: TRBD1; J gene: TRBJ1-2; CDR3 DNA: TGTGCCTGGAGTGTTAATGGACAGGCCGTAGATTATACCTTC; CDR3 protein: CAWSVNGQAVDYTF
V gene: TRBV7-8; clone size: NA; D gene: TRBD1; J gene: TRBJ2-3; CDR3 DNA: TGTGCCAGCAGCTTTAGGGACAGGGGCACAGATACGCAGTATTTT; CDR3 protein: CASSFRDRGTDTQYF
V gene: TRBV30; clone size: NA; D gene: NA; J gene: TRBJ2-1; CDR3 DNA: TGTGCCTGGAGGCAGGCCAATGAGCAGTTCTTC; CDR3 protein: CAWRQANEQFF
V gene: TRBV7-9; clone size: NA; D gene: NA; J gene: TRBJ1-6; CDR3 DNA: TGTGCCAGCAGCTTAGGGAGCTCCTATAATTCACCCCTCCACTTT; CDR3 protein: CASSLGSSYNSPLHF
V gene: TRBV9; clone size: NA; D gene: NA; J gene: TRBJ2-3; CDR3 DNA: TGTGCCAGCAGCGTAGGAGATACGCAGTATTTT; CDR3 protein: CASSVGDTQYF
V gene: TRBV9; clone size: NA; D gene: NA; J gene: TRBJ2-7; CDR3 DNA: TGTGCCAGCAGCGTAATAGGGGAGGACTCCTACGAGCAGTACTTC; CDR3 protein: CASSVIGEDSYEQYF
V gene: TRBV30; clone size: NA; D gene: NA; J gene: TRBJ2-3; CDR3 DNA: TGTGCCTGGAGTGTAGGAGGGGGCAACCCAGATACGCAGTATTTT; CDR3 protein: CAWSVGGGNPDTQYF
V gene: TRBV7-9; clone size: NA; D gene: NA; J gene: TRBJ2-7; CDR3 DNA: TGTGCCAGCAGCACCGGACCCAGTACCTTCTACGAGCAGTACTTC; CDR3 protein: CASSTGPSTFYEQYF
V gene: TRBV9; clone size: NA; D gene: TRBD2; J gene: TRBJ2-3; CDR3 DNA: TGTGCCAGCAGCGCACCTAGCGGGGGGGCGTCAGATACGCAGTATTTT; CDR3 protein: CASSAPSGGASDTQYF
V gene: TRBV29-1; clone size: NA; D gene: TRBD2; J gene: TRBJ2-5; CDR3 DNA: TGCAGCGTTGTTGCTAGCGGGGAGGAGACCCAGTACTTC; CDR3 protein: CSVVASGEETQYF
V gene: TRBV2; clone size: few; D gene: NA; J gene: TRBJ2-1; CDR3 DNA: TGTGCCAGCACTGCCCTCCGGGACAATGAGCAGTTCTTC; CDR3 protein: CASTALRDNEQFF
V gene: TRBV25-1; clone size: NA; D gene: NA; J gene: TRBJ1-2; CDR3 DNA: TGTGCCAGCAGTCGGCAGGGTGGTCGCTATGGCTACACCTTC; CDR3 protein: CASSRQGGRYGYTF
V gene: TRBV5-1; clone size: NA; D gene: TRBD1; J gene: TRBJ2-2; CDR3 DNA: TGCGCCAGCAGCTCAGGGACAGAGAACACCGGGGAGCTGTTTTTT; CDR3 protein: CASSSGTENTGELFF
V gene: TRBV7-2; clone size: NA; D gene: TRBD2; J gene: TRBJ2-7; CDR3 DNA: TGTGCCAGCAGCTTAGCGCTAGCGGGTGGGTCCTACGAGCAGTACTTC; CDR3 protein: CASSLALAGGSYEQYF
V gene: TRBV7-9; clone size: NA; D gene: NA; J gene: TRBJ2-7; CDR3 DNA: TGTGCCAGCAGCTTAGGCGGGATCGGCGAGCAGTACTTC; CDR3 protein: CASSLGGIGEQYF
V gene: TRBV30; clone size: NA; D gene: NA; J gene: TRBJ2-5; CDR3 DNA: TGTGCCTGGAGTGAGGGACAAGAGACCCAGTACTTC; CDR3 protein: CAWSEGQETQYF